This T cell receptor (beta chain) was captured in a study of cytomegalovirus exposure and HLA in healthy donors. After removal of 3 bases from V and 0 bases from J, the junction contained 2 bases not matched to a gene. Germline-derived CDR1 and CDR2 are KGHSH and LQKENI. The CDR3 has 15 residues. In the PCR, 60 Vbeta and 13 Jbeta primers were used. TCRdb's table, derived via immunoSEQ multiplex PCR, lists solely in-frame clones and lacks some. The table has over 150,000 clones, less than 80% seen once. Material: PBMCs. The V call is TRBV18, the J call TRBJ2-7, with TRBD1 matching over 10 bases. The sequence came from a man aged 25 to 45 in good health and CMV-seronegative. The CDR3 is CASSPGTGDSYEQYF. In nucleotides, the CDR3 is TGTGCCAGCTCACCCGGGACAGGGGACTCCTACGAGCAGTACTTC.